One sample yielded the 25 T cell receptor beta chains listed below, sequenced in a study of T cell changes during pregnancy in multiple sclerosis. Method: immunoSEQ multiplex PCR; TCRdb's copy keeps in-frame clones and lacks some. The repertoire has 65,000 to 95,000 clones, under 95% of them found once; the top ten carry about 2.5%. The sample was peripheral blood, taken after pregnancy. The origin of the receptors is a female donor in good health, enrolled as a control in a pregnancy study.

J is TRBJ2-1 and V is TRBV7-3; tentatively, D is TRBD2 (6 bases). Germline loops: CDR1 SGHTA, CDR2 FQGTGA. V gave up 3 bases and J gave up 6 bases, with 9 bases separating them. The CDR3 loop spans 13 amino acids. The CDR3 sequence is CASSFTGGNEQFF. The CDR3 DNA is TGTGCCAGCAGCTTTACCGGGGGCAATGAGCAGTTCTTC.

The V call is TRBV18, the J call TRBJ2-2; tentative D call: TRBD1 (6 bases). The CDR3 runs 14 residues. V lost 6 bases and J 6 bases, leaving 14 bases between the germline ends. From germline, CDR1 is KGHSH and CDR2 LQKENI. The CDR3 region has the DNA TGTGCCAGCTCGCCTGGACAGACGTCCGGGGAGCTGTTTTTT. It yields the protein CASSPGQTSGELFF. Full variable domain (missing parts from reference TRBV18 and TRBJ2-2): NAGVMQNPRHLVRRRGQEARLRCSPMKGHSHVYWYRQLPEEGLKFMVYLQKENIIDESGMPKERFSAEFPKEGPSILRIQQVVRGDSAAYFCASSPGQTSGELFFGEGSRLTVL.

The V and J genes are TRBV30 and TRBJ2-5, with 7 nucleotides matching TRBD2. V gave up 3 bases and J gave up 5 bases; unmatched junction bases: 9. CDR3 length: 14 residues. From germline, CDR1 is GTSNPN and CDR2 SVGIG (reference sequence). CDR3 in amino acids: CAWSETSPQETQYF. The CDR3 nucleotides are TGTGCCTGGAGCGAGACTAGCCCACAGGAGACCCAGTACTTC.

In DNA, the CDR3 is TGTGCCAGCACTAGCGTGTCCGGAGGATACGAGCAGTACTTC. It is translated as CASTSVSGGYEQYF. The chain couples TRBV11-1 to TRBJ2-7; D is possibly TRBD2 (6 bases). CDR1 is SGHAT and CDR2 is FQDESV in the germline V gene (reference sequence). The V and J ends lost 7 bases and 4 bases respectively, with 17 bases between them. The CDR3 runs 14 residues.

This chain joins TRBV14 and TRBJ2-1; 12 bases fit TRBD1. The CDR3 loop spans 15 amino acids. V lost 5 bases, J lost 7 bases, and 6 bases stayed unmatched. Germline V gene sequence: CDR1 SGHDN, CDR2 FVKESK. The CDR3 DNA reads TGTGCCAGCAGCAAGGGACAGGGGGCTTTAAATGAGCAGTTCTTC. Translation gives CASSKGQGALNEQFF.

The V gene is TRBV29-1, the J gene TRBJ2-1; TRBD1 aligns across 9 bases. J lost 6 bases, V lost 2 bases, and 17 bases had no gene match. CDR1 is SQVTM and CDR2 is ANQGSEA in the germline V gene. The CDR3 totals 18 residues. Written as DNA, the CDR3 is TGCAGCGTTGAAAAATTAAGGGGATCGGGACAGGGCTTCAATGAGCAGTTCTTC. Its protein product is CSVEKLRGSGQGFNEQFF.

The chain employs TRBV6-6 and TRBJ2-1, with TRBD2 matching over 8 bases. The CDR3 is made up of 14 amino acids. CDR1 is MNHNY and CDR2 is SVGAGI in the germline V gene (reference sequence). The junction had 7 bases not matched to a gene; V was cut back by 6 bases and J by 6 bases. DNA for the CDR3: TGTGCCAGCAGAGGCACTAGCGGTCCCAATGAGCAGTTCTTC. This gives the protein CASRGTSGPNEQFF.

The rearrangement uses TRBV19 and TRBJ2-7, with TRBD2 matching over 11 bases. The CDR3 is made up of 15 amino acids. The germline gives CDR1 LNHDA, CDR2 SQIVND (reference sequence). V dropped 7 bases and J dropped 3; count of bases not matched to a gene: 8. This CDR3 is CASTEGGTSGYEQYF. CDR3 sequence (DNA): TGTGCCAGTACCGAGGGAGGGACTAGCGGCTACGAGCAGTACTTC.

V usage is TRBV19 and J usage is TRBJ2-7; tentatively, D is TRBD1 (5 bases). The CDR3 contains 14 residues. V lost 5 bases, J lost 2 bases, and 13 bases lay in between. Looked up from germline, CDR1 is LNHDA and CDR2 is SQIVND (reference sequence). CDR3 sequence (DNA): TGTGCCAGTAGTGCCCAGGGTCTGACCTACGAGCAGTACTTC. This codes for CASSAQGLTYEQYF.

The CDR3 DNA follows: TGTGCCATCACTCCCGCCCAGGGGACTGAGCAGTTCTTC. It is translated as CAITPAQGTEQFF. V gene TRBV10-3 combines with J gene TRBJ2-1; the D gene is possibly TRBD1 (6 bases). V shed 7 bases and J shed 9 bases, with 16 bases lying between them. This CDR3 region has 13 residues. Germline assignment: CDR1 ENHRY and CDR2 SYGVKD.

The sample holds one count of this clone. The rearrangement joins TRBV11-2 to TRBJ2-1; no clear D gene. The CDR3 sequence is 15 residues long. The germline V and J ends were trimmed by 0 bases and 0 bases, with 6 bases remaining between them. Germline CDR1 reads SGHAT; CDR2 reads FQNNGV. CDR3: CASSLDPGSYNEQFF. The CDR3 DNA reads TGTGCCAGCAGCTTAGATCCGGGCTCCTACAATGAGCAGTTCTTC.

The chain joins TRBV30 to TRBJ2-3; 9 nucleotides align to TRBD1. The V and J ends lost 8 bases and 5 bases, in that order; junction bases with no gene match: 8. The CDR3 covers 13 residues. The V gene's germline CDR1 is GTSNPN and CDR2 SVGIG (reference sequence). CDR3 DNA: TGTGCCAAAACAGGGGGCGCGAGAGATACGCAGTATTTT. It yields the protein CAKTGGARDTQYF.

The V gene is TRBV10-3, the J gene TRBJ2-1; 7 nucleotides line up with TRBD2. Germline V CDR1 and CDR2: ENHRY, SYGVKD. V lost 2 bases and J lost 6; bases outside the gene matches: 4. The CDR3 loop spans 14 amino acids. CDR3 residues: CAISEGTTGNEQFF. In DNA, the CDR3 is TGTGCCATCAGTGAGGGGACTACAGGCAATGAGCAGTTCTTC.

The chain combines TRBV6-5 with TRBJ2-1; D is unresolved. With 2 bases removed from V and 13 bases from J, the gap between germline ends came to 12 bases. CDR3 length: 12 residues. Germline V gives CDR1 MNHEY, CDR2 SVGAGI. The CDR3 DNA follows: TGTGCCAGCAGTTACGGCCCCGTTCCTCAGTTCTTC. This gives the protein CASSYGPVPQFF.

This chain joins TRBV30 and TRBJ2-3; 7 nucleotides align to TRBD1. The ends lost 1 base at V and 5 bases at J; junction bases unmatched: 6. The CDR3 is made up of 14 amino acids. The V gene's germline CDR1 is GTSNPN and CDR2 SVGIG (reference sequence). Written as DNA, the CDR3 is TGTGCCTGGAGTGGACAGGGCCGAGGAGATACGCAGTATTTT. Amino acids: CAWSGQGRGDTQYF.

The chain recombines TRBV19 with TRBJ2-7, with 13 bases matching TRBD2. The V gene end was trimmed by 5 bases and the J gene end by 3 bases; junction bases not matched to a gene: 10. The germline gives CDR1 LNHDA, CDR2 SQIVND (reference sequence). The CDR3 contains 17 residues. The CDR3 DNA reads TGTGCCAGTAGTCCCCGGGGGACTAGCGGGGCAAACTACGAGCAGTACTTC. Amino acid sequence: CASSPRGTSGANYEQYF. The full variable domain, rest sourced from reference TRBV19 and TRBJ2-7, is DGGITQSPKYLFRKEGQNVTLSCEQNLNHDAMYWYRQDPGQGLRLIYYSQIVNDFQKGDIAEGYSVSREKKESFPLTVTSAQKNPTAFYLCASSPRGTSGANYEQYFGPGTRLTVT.

V gene TRBV13 combines with J gene TRBJ2-2; 7 bases match TRBD1. Germline V CDR1 and CDR2: PRHDT, FYEKMQ (reference sequence). With V trimmed by 7 bases and J by 3 bases, 8 bases remained unmatched. The CDR3 consists of 15 residues. The CDR3 region is CASKFGDRHTGELFF. CDR3 nucleotide sequence: TGTGCCAGCAAATTCGGGGACAGACACACCGGGGAGCTGTTTTTT.

The chain employs TRBV5-5 and TRBJ2-7; tentative D call: TRBD2 (7 bases). The CDR3 runs 13 residues. Trimming pared 7 bases from V and 3 bases from J, leaving 14 bases between. Germline CDR1 SGHKS, CDR2 YYEKEE (reference sequence). CDR3 region: CASERGGVYEQYF. CDR3 coding DNA: TGTGCCAGCGAGAGGGGGGGCGTCTACGAGCAGTACTTC.

The genes are TRBV11-3 and TRBJ2-1; maybe TRBD1 (5 bases). V was pared by 0 bases and J by 8 bases, with 8 bases between. The CDR3 length is 13 residues. In germline, CDR1 is SGHNT, CDR2 YENEEA. This CDR3 is CASSLDKQDEQFF. In DNA, the CDR3 is TGTGCCAGCAGCTTAGATAAACAGGATGAGCAGTTCTTC.

In this sample, this clone turned up once. V is TRBV28 and J is TRBJ2-5; perhaps TRBD2 as D (6 bases). The CDR3 loop spans 14 amino acids. Germline V gene lookup returns CDR1 MDHEN and CDR2 SYDVKM. Trimming stripped 5 bases from V and 2 bases from J, with 12 bases between. The CDR3 sequence: CASSQGLEQETQYF. As DNA, the CDR3 is TGTGCCAGCAGTCAGGGACTGGAACAAGAGACCCAGTACTTC.

This chain joins TRBV21-1 and TRBJ1-4. TRBV21-1 is annotated as a pseudogene. The CDR3 runs to 15 residues. The CDR3: CASSNGWGVGEKLFF. CDR3 coding DNA: TGTGCCAGCAGCAATGGTTGGGGGGTGGGTGAAAAACTGTTTTTT.

V is TRBV30 and J is TRBJ2-1, with a weak D call TRBD2 (5 bases). Germline CDR1 GTSNPN, CDR2 SVGIG (reference sequence). The CDR3 is made up of 14 amino acids. Trimming removed 2 bases at V and 7 bases at J, with 15 bases between. CDR3 loop: CAWSMIRRRNEQFF. The CDR3 nucleotides read TGTGCCTGGAGTATGATAAGAAGGAGGAATGAGCAGTTCTTC.

This chain uses TRBV6-1 with TRBJ1-2; no firm D call. The CDR3 has 15 residues. V gave up 5 bases and J gave up 4 bases, with 17 bases separating them. In germline, CDR1 is MNHNS, CDR2 SASEGT. The CDR3 region has the DNA TGTGCCAGCAGTTGGCCAGGTGGGCCATTCTATGGCTACACCTTC. Its translation: CASSWPGGPFYGYTF.

This clone was counted a single time. The V and J genes are TRBV10-3 and TRBJ1-2; D may be TRBD1 (6 bases). V lost 4 bases and J 4 bases, leaving 13 bases between the germline ends. Germline CDR1 reads ENHRY; CDR2 reads SYGVKD. This CDR3 has 14 residues. The CDR3 DNA follows: TGTGCCATCAGTGGGACAGCGGACCTCTATGGCTACACCTTC. Protein: CAISGTADLYGYTF.

J is TRBJ2-7 and V is TRBV18, with a possible D match to TRBD1 (7 bases). This CDR3 is 14 amino acids long. V shed 3 bases and J shed 5 bases, with 14 bases lying between them. Germline V gene sequence: CDR1 KGHSH, CDR2 LQKENI. CDR3 in amino acids: CASSPFSGGNEQYF. Written as DNA, the CDR3 is TGTGCCAGCTCACCCTTTTCAGGGGGGAACGAGCAGTACTTC. Full variable domain (rest looked up from reference TRBV18 and TRBJ2-7): NAGVMQNPRHLVRRRGQEARLRCSPMKGHSHVYWYRQLPEEGLKFMVYLQKENIIDESGMPKERFSAEFPKEGPSILRIQQVVRGDSAAYFCASSPFSGGNEQYFGPGTRLTVT.